Shown below are 26 T cell receptor beta chains from a single sample sequenced in a study of graft-versus-host responses after intestinal transplantation. Sequenced by immunoSEQ multiplex PCR; TCRdb stores in-frame clones only, minus some. This sample has about 98,000 clones; more than 75% occur once, and the top ten carry almost 1.5%. The sequences come from PBMCs, collected 255 days after intestinal transplant. The receptors come from a human patient who received an intestinal transplant, so some T cells may come from the graft donor.

The chain employs TRBV15 and TRBJ2-7; TRBD1 agrees at 9 bases. The CDR3 totals 15 residues. J lost 5 bases, V lost 0 bases, and 5 bases had no gene match. In germline, CDR1 is LNHNV, CDR2 YYDKDF (reference sequence). The CDR3 reads CATSRDKGQGNEQYF. CDR3 DNA: TGTGCCACCAGCAGAGATAAGGGACAGGGCAACGAGCAGTACTTC.

The V call is TRBV19, the J call TRBJ1-2, with 9 bases that match TRBD1. With V trimmed by 5 bases and J by 7 bases, 8 bases remained unmatched. CDR1 is LNHDA, CDR2 SQIVND, per germline (reference sequence). The CDR3 spans 14 residues. CDR3 nucleotide sequence: TGTGCCAGTAGTTCCTCGACAGGGGGTTCTGGCTACACCTTC. It is translated as CASSSSTGGSGYTF.

This chain uses TRBV5-6 with TRBJ2-7, with 9 bases identical to TRBD2. From germline, CDR1 is SGHDT and CDR2 YYEEEE. The CDR3 sequence is 14 residues long. V lost 4 bases, J lost 3 bases, and 5 bases stayed unmatched. The CDR3 coding sequence is TGTGCCAGCAGCCTCGGGACTAGCAGCTACGAGCAGTACTTC. This sequence encodes CASSLGTSSYEQYF. Full variable domain (outside the CDR3, taken from reference TRBV5-6 and TRBJ2-7): DAGVTQSPTHLIKTRGQQVTLRCSPKSGHDTVSWYQQALGQGPQFIFQYYEEEERQRGNFPDRFSGHQFPNYSSELNVNALLLGDSALYLCASSLGTSSYEQYFGPGTRLTVT.

This chain uses TRBV27 with TRBJ2-7; D is tentatively TRBD1 or TRBD2 (5 bases each). Germline V gene sequence: CDR1 MNHEY, CDR2 SMNVEV (reference sequence). The CDR3 is 15 amino acids. The ends were cut back, 2 bases at V and 2 bases at J, with 13 bases in the middle. CDR3 amino acids: CASSLVGQGAYEQYF. CDR3 DNA: TGTGCCAGCAGTTTAGTGGGTCAGGGAGCCTACGAGCAGTACTTC.

V is TRBV7-2 and J is TRBJ2-5, with a possible D match to TRBD2 (6 bases). The CDR3 length is 17 residues. CDR1 is SGHTA and CDR2 is FQGNSA in the germline V gene. V shed 3 bases and J shed 2 bases, with 19 bases lying between them. The CDR3 DNA reads TGTGCCAGCAGCTTCCTGCTGGGGTCTAGCGAGCAAGAGACCCAGTACTTC. Its protein is CASSFLLGSSEQETQYF. The full variable domain, rest sourced from reference TRBV7-2 and TRBJ2-5, is GAGVSQSPSNKVTEKGKDVELRCDPISGHTALYWYRQSLGQGLEFLIYFQGNSAPDKSGLPSDRFSAERTGGSVSTLTIQRTQQEDSAVYLCASSFLLGSSEQETQYFGPGTRLLVL.

This clone occurred a few times. The chain links TRBV4-1 to TRBJ1-5; D might be TRBD1 (6 bases). CDR1 and CDR2 from the germline V gene are MGHRA and YSYEKL. The ends were cut back, 1 base at V and 5 bases at J, with 15 bases in the middle. CDR3 length equals 16 residues. This CDR3 reads CASSQVEGGGYQPQHF. The CDR3 nucleotides are TGCGCCAGCAGCCAAGTGGAAGGGGGAGGATATCAGCCCCAGCATTTT.

The genes are TRBV28 and TRBJ1-1; the D is unclear. CDR3 size: 13 residues. Germline CDR1 reads MDHEN; CDR2 reads SYDVKM. Trimming pared 7 bases from V and 5 bases from J, leaving 14 bases between. The CDR3 is CASTSTARTEAFF. The CDR3 DNA is TGTGCCAGCACCTCAACCGCGAGGACTGAAGCTTTCTTT.

The chain links TRBV5-6 to TRBJ2-2, with D uncertain. The CDR3 runs 12 residues. The V and J ends lost 2 bases and 5 bases respectively, with 4 bases between them. Germline lookup yields CDR1 SGHDT and CDR2 YYEEEE. The CDR3 nucleotides are TGTGCCAGCAGCTTATCTACCGGGGAGCTGTTTTTT. Amino acids: CASSLSTGELFF.

The V gene is TRBV28, the J gene TRBJ2-3; D may be TRBD1 or TRBD2 (6 bases each). V lost 5 bases and J lost 3, with 12 bases in between. The CDR3 is 14 amino acids. Per germline, CDR1 MDHEN and CDR2 SYDVKM. The CDR3 sequence: CASSPGGPTDTQYF. In nucleotides, the CDR3 is TGTGCCAGCAGTCCCGGGGGCCCTACAGATACGCAGTATTTT.

The rearrangement joins TRBV18 to TRBJ1-5; D is ambiguous. The germline V gene has CDR1 KGHSH and CDR2 LQKENI. Trimming removed 1 base from V and 3 bases from J, with 13 bases in between. The CDR3 has 16 amino acids. The CDR3 is CASSPLPVRNNQPQHF. CDR3 nucleotides: TGTGCCAGCTCACCACTGCCCGTCCGGAACAATCAGCCCCAGCATTTT.

This chain links TRBV5-1 with TRBJ1-5; possible D gene TRBD1, 5 bases. CDR3 length: 15 amino acids. V lost 5 bases, J lost 3 bases, and 15 bases lay in between. CDR1 and CDR2 (germline): SGHRS, YFSETQ. The CDR3: CASRITRDDNQPQHF. Here the CDR3 DNA reads TGCGCCAGCAGGATAACCCGGGACGACAATCAGCCCCAGCATTTT.

The chain carries TRBV7-6 and TRBJ2-5, with D perhaps matching TRBD2 (5 bases). This CDR3 is built from 14 residues. V was cut by 0 bases and J by 5 bases, with 10 bases left in between. Germline V gene data show CDR1 as SGHVS and CDR2 as FNYEAQ. The CDR3 spells CASSLAGSGETQYF. CDR3 DNA: TGTGCCAGCAGCTTAGCAGGGTCGGGGGAGACCCAGTACTTC.

Concerning this clone itself: Germline is not matched at one junction end, which may reflect a read error. The chain joins TRBV7-7 to TRBJ2-3; 8 bases map to TRBD2. The CDR3 totals 15 residues. The germline V gene encodes CDR1 SSHAT and CDR2 FNYEAQ (reference sequence). CDR3 protein: CASSSQRGSTDTQYF. The CDR3 DNA follows: TGTGCTAGCAGCTCACAGCGGGGGAGCACAGATACGCAGTATTTT.

This clone was recorded a few times. The V gene is TRBV19, the J gene TRBJ1-1; 7 bases match TRBD1. J gave up 1 base and V 5 bases, and 4 bases lay outside the gene matches. Germline V CDR1 and CDR2: LNHDA, SQIVND (reference sequence). The CDR3 consists of 14 residues. The CDR3 DNA sequence: TGTGCCAGTAGTCCGACAGGGTGGAACACTGAAGCTTTCTTT. Amino acids: CASSPTGWNTEAFF.

This chain uses TRBV27 with TRBJ2-1, with 7 bases fitting TRBD2. The germline V gene has CDR1 MNHEY and CDR2 SMNVEV (reference sequence). V shed 5 bases, J shed 4 bases, and the junction held 8 bases outside the gene matches. This CDR3 spans 15 amino acids. CDR3 sequence (DNA): TGTGCCAGCAGTATGGGACTACTGAGTTACAATGAGCAGTTCTTC. Amino acids: CASSMGLLSYNEQFF.

About this clone itself: An end of the junction differs from the germline gene, which may be a read error. The rearrangement uses TRBV7-7 and TRBJ2-1; possibly TRBD1 for D (6 bases). Germline CDR1 reads SSHAT; CDR2 reads FNYEAQ (reference sequence). The CDR3 has 13 residues. CDR3 sequence reads: CASSHTTGHEQFF. The CDR3, as DNA: TGTGCTAGCAGCCATACTACAGGGCATGAGCAGTTCTTC. The complete variable domain, with remaining parts taken from reference TRBV7-7 and TRBJ2-1, reads GAGVSQSPRYKVTKRGQDVTLRCDPISSHATLYWYQQALGQGPEFLTYFNYEAQPDKSGLPSDRFSAERPEGSISTLTIQRTEQRDSAMYRCASSHTTGHEQFFGPGTRLTVL.

The genes are TRBV2 and TRBJ1-4; D not certain. The CDR3 covers 12 residues. Germline CDR1 SNHLY, CDR2 FYNNEI. Trimming left V 7 bases short and J 4 bases short, with 7 bases between. Here the CDR3 DNA reads TGTGCCAGCACCGGATTTAATGAAAAACTGTTTTTT. Amino acid sequence: CASTGFNEKLFF. Variable domain in full (rest from reference TRBV2 and TRBJ1-4): EPEVTQTPSHQVTQMGQEVILRCVPISNHLYFYWYRQILGQKVEFLVSFYNNEISEKSEIFDDQFSVERPDGSNFTLKIRSTKLEDSAMYFCASTGFNEKLFFGSGTQLSVL.

This clone occurred once. This chain joins TRBV9 and TRBJ2-3; TRBD2 is a possible D gene (5 bases). Per the germline V gene, CDR1 is SGDLS and CDR2 is YYNGEE. The CDR3 length is 16 residues. V dropped 0 bases and J dropped 4 bases, with 15 bases sitting between them. The CDR3 here is CASSVATAGDPDTQYF. CDR3 bases: TGTGCCAGCAGCGTAGCTACGGCGGGCGACCCAGATACGCAGTATTTT.

The V and J genes are TRBV2 and TRBJ2-5; TRBD1 matches at 7 bases. Germline V gene data show CDR1 as SNHLY and CDR2 as FYNNEI. The ends lost 0 bases at V and 5 bases at J; junction bases unmatched: 12. CDR3 length: 17 amino acids. The CDR3 DNA reads TGTGCCAGCAGTGAAGCCAGGGGGACCCGCGCCAAGGAGACCCAGTACTTC. It is translated as CASSEARGTRAKETQYF.

This chain joins TRBV9 and TRBJ1-1, with D uncertain. Germline V CDR1 and CDR2: SGDLS, YYNGEE. CDR3 length: 17 amino acids. V was clipped by 4 bases and J by 3 bases, with 22 bases between them. The CDR3 protein is CASSLRPGRGSDTEAFF. CDR3 DNA sequence: TGTGCCAGCAGCCTCAGACCAGGCCGGGGATCGGACACTGAAGCTTTCTTT.

The count of this clone is one. One end of the junction varies from germline; a read error may be responsible. The identical CDR3 is also encoded by other nucleotide sequences in the sample. This chain uses TRBV6-5 with TRBJ1-1; D perhaps matches TRBD1 (6 bases). The CDR3 covers 13 residues. CDR1 is MNHEY and CDR2 is SVGAGI in the germline V gene. CDR3 coding DNA: TGTGCCAGCAGCCGACAGGTGAACACCGAAGCTTTCTTT. Translation: CASSRQVNTEAFF.

The chain links TRBV18 to TRBJ2-1; D unresolved. The CDR3 runs 15 residues. V was trimmed by 3 bases and J by 4 bases, leaving 13 bases between them. Germline V gene data show CDR1 as KGHSH and CDR2 as LQKENI. The CDR3: CASSPQARRYNEQFF. The CDR3, as DNA: TGTGCCAGCTCACCTCAGGCCCGACGGTACAATGAGCAGTTCTTC.

The gene calls are TRBV12-5 and TRBJ1-1; 10 bases match TRBD1. This CDR3 comprises 15 residues. Germline assignment: CDR1 LGHNT and CDR2 FRNRAP. J gave up 3 bases and V 4 bases, and 5 bases lay outside the gene matches. CDR3 protein: CASGWAGTGDTEAFF. CDR3 nucleotides: TGTGCTAGTGGTTGGGCCGGGACAGGGGACACTGAAGCTTTCTTT.

The chain couples TRBV6-1 to TRBJ1-1; 9 nucleotides agree with TRBD1. The trim removed 11 bases at V and 4 bases at J, leaving 5 bases unmatched. CDR3 length: 12 amino acids. Germline V gene lookup returns CDR1 MNHNS and CDR2 SASEGT. In DNA form, the CDR3 reads TGTGCCTGCGAACAGGGGGCCACTGAAGCTTTCTTT. It specifies CACEQGATEAFF.

The chain uses TRBV10-3 and TRBJ1-1; 8 bases fit TRBD1. V trimming: 1 base; J trimming: 1 base; junction bases outside the gene matches: 8. CDR1 ENHRY and CDR2 SYGVKD come from the germline V gene. The CDR3 is made up of 17 amino acids. The CDR3, as DNA: TGTGCCATCAGTGAGTTTTCGACAGGGGTTCCGAACACTGAAGCTTTCTTT. Translated, it gives CAISEFSTGVPNTEAFF.

This clone was found a few times. This chain uses TRBV5-5 with TRBJ2-5; D may be TRBD1 or TRBD2 (5 bases each). V lost 3 bases to trimming and J lost 4 bases, with 19 bases between them. The CDR3 runs 16 residues. Germline V gene data show CDR1 as SGHKS and CDR2 as YYEKEE (reference sequence). The CDR3 DNA is TGTGCCAGCAGCTCAGATCCGAGGGGTGTGACAGAGACCCAGTACTTC. Protein product: CASSSDPRGVTETQYF.